The subject of this entry is one T cell receptor beta chain. Its target is not known. The sample originates from a study of Ad26.COV2.S vaccination and SARS-CoV-2 variants. Method: immunoSEQ multiplex PCR; TCRdb's copy keeps in-frame clones and lacks some. Here the sample spans fewer than 800,000 clones, about 89% being singletons. Study-level results: The breadth of spike-specific CD8+ and CD4+ T cell responses after vaccination was reportedly substantial.

The CDR3 consists of 14 residues. With 8 bases removed from V and 7 bases from J, the gap between germline ends came to 18 bases. The treatment: roughly 19 received Ad26.COV2.S at low or high dose, single or two shots; about five received placebo; per-sample allocation not given. Following the first vaccine or placebo injection, samples were taken on day 63. The shot given was an Ad26 vector that makes Wuhan-strain SARS-CoV-2 spike. The receptor was isolated from a person aged 18 to 65 who received the Ad26.COV2.S COVID-19 vaccine or a placebo. The gene calls are TRBV23-1 and TRBJ2-4; D might be TRBD2 (5 bases). TRBV23-1 is marked as an open reading frame, function uncertain. The source was peripheral blood, collected in a trial of Ad26.COV2.S vaccine versus placebo. The CDR3 nucleotides read TGCGCCAGCCCCGATGTAGGAGGACGGAACATTCAGTACTTC. Its translation is CASPDVGGRNIQYF.